The 3 T cell receptor beta chains presented below share a single source sample, sequenced in a study of shared clonotypes between healthy human individuals. TCRdb keeps only in-frame clones here, not all; method: immunoSEQ multiplex PCR. Of a few million clones listed, about 92% are singletons. The sequenced sample was naive CD4+ T cells sorted from blood. Sample subset: CD45RA+ positively selected. The origin of the receptors is a man between 18 and 29 years old in good health.

As concerns this clone: Other DNA sequences in the same sample also yield this CDR3. The rearrangement joins TRBV9 to TRBJ1-4; 7 bases align to TRBD1. The CDR3 is 14 residues long. Germline V gene lookup returns CDR1 SGDLS and CDR2 YYNGEE. Trimming took 4 bases from V and 3 from J; bases not matched to a gene: 3. The CDR3 DNA reads TGTGCCAGCAGCCCGGGACAGTCTAATGAAAAACTGTTTTTT. This codes for CASSPGQSNEKLFF.

The rearrangement links TRBV7-2 to TRBJ2-1, with 7 bases identical to TRBD1. V dropped 2 bases and J dropped 6; count of bases not matched to a gene: 10. Germline V gene data show CDR1 as SGHTA and CDR2 as FQGNSA. CDR3 length: 16 amino acids. CDR3 sequence reads: CASSLFLSKGANEQFF. DNA of the CDR3: TGTGCCAGCAGCTTATTCCTTAGTAAGGGGGCCAATGAGCAGTTCTTC.

The DNA for the CDR3 is TGTGCCAGCAGCCAAGATCAGGGTGGCTACAATGAGCAGTTCTTC. This gives the protein CASSQDQGGYNEQFF. The chain recombines TRBV4-2 with TRBJ2-1; possibly TRBD1 for D (5 bases). CDR1 is LGHNA, CDR2 YNFKEQ, per germline. CDR3 length equals 15 residues. The V end lost 0 bases, the J end lost 3 bases, and 9 bases lay between the germline ends.